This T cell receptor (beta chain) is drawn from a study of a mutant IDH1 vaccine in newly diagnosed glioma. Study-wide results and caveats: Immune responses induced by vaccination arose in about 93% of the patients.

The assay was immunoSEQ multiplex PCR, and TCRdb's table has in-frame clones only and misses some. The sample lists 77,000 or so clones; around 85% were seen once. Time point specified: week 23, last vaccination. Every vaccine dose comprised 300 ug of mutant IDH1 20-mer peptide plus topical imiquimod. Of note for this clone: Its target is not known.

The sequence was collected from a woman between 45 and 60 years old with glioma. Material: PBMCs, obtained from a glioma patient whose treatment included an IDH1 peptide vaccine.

This chain's CDR3 is CASSLRITDTQYF. The CDR3 DNA follows: TGTGCCAGCAGTTTGAGGATAACAGATACGCAGTATTTT. The V and J genes are TRBV27 and TRBJ2-3; D gene unclear. CDR3 size: 13 residues. Trimming took off 3 bases at V and 3 bases at J, with 7 bases between the two ends. Germline assignment: CDR1 MNHEY and CDR2 SMNVEV (reference sequence).